This T cell receptor (beta chain) was sequenced during a study of T cells in Graves' hyperthyroidism and ophthalmopathy. It was uncontrolled infection, other autoimmune disease, pregnancy or lactation that excluded patients. Amplified regions were TCR beta CDR3 sequences from RNA transcripts. RT-PCR in the first round (using the HTBI primer set) targeted the TCR CDR3. MiXCR, run by TCRdb on the multiplex PCR reads, gives a single entry per CDR3 protein. Of under 400,000 distinct CDR3 sequences in the sample, approximately 18% were seen once. Sample: blood. The TCR originated in a woman aged 40 to 55 with Graves' ophthalmopathy.

CDR3 DNA sequence: TGCAGCGTTGGGCGGGACAGCCTGAACACTGAAGCTTTCTTT. Translated, it gives CSVGRDSLNTEAFF. This chain uses TRBV29-1 with TRBJ1-1; 7 bases fit TRBD1. This CDR3 spans 14 amino acids. The V segment lost 4 bases and the J segment 0 bases; nucleotides outside the gene matches: 5. Germline lookup yields CDR1 SQVTM and CDR2 ANQGSEA.